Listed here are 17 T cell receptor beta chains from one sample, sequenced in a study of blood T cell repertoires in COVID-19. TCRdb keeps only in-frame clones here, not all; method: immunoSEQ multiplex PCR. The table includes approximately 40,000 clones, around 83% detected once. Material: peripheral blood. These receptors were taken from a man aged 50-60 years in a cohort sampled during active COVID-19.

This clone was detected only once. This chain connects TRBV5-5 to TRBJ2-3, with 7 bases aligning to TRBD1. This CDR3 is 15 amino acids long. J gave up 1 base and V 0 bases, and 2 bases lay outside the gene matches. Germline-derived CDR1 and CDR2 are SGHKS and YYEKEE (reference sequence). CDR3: CASSLGQGGTDTQYF. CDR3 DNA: TGTGCCAGCAGCTTGGGACAGGGTGGCACAGATACGCAGTATTTT.

The CDR3 is CASSFAGVNEKLFF. CDR3 coding DNA: TGCGCCAGCAGCTTCGCAGGGGTTAATGAAAAACTGTTTTTT. The chain employs TRBV5-1 and TRBJ1-4, with D possibly matching TRBD1 (6 bases). CDR1 and CDR2 from the germline V gene are SGHRS and YFSETQ. The CDR3 spans 14 residues. The V end was cut by 2 bases, the J end by 4 bases, with 9 bases between.

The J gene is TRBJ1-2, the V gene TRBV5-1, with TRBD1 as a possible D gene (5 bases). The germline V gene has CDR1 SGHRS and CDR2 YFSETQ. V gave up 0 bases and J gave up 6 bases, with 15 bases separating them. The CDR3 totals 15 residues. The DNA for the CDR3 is TGCGCCAGCAGCTTGGTTCCAGGGAGGGATGATGGCTACACCTTC. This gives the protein CASSLVPGRDDGYTF.

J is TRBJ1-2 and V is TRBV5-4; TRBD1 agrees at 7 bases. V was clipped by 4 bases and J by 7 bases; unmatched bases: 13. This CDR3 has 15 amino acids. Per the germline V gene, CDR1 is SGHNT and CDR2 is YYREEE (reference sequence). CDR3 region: CASSRLGQLQGGYTF. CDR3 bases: TGTGCCAGCAGCAGGCTGGGACAGCTACAAGGTGGCTACACCTTC.

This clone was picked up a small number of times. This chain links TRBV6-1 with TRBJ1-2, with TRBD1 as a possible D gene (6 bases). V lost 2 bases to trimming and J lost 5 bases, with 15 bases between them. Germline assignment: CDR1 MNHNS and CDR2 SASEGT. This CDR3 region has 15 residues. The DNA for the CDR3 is TGTGCCAGCAGTGAATACGTGACAGGCCTATATGGCTACACCTTC. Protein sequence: CASSEYVTGLYGYTF.

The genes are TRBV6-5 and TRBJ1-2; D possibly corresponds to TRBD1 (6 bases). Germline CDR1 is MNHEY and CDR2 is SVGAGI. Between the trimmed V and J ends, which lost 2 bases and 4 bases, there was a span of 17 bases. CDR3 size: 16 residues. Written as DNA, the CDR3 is TGTGCCAGCAGTTACCCCCAGTCGACAGGATCCTATGGCTACACCTTC. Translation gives CASSYPQSTGSYGYTF.

As DNA, the CDR3 is TGTGCCAGCAGCTCGGGATTCTACGAGCAGTACGTC. This sequence encodes CASSSGFYEQYV. V usage is TRBV11-2 and J usage is TRBJ2-7, with D possibly being TRBD2 (5 bases). The length of the CDR3 is 12 residues. Trimming stripped 4 bases from V and 3 bases from J, with 7 bases between. CDR1 is SGHAT, CDR2 FQNNGV, per germline.

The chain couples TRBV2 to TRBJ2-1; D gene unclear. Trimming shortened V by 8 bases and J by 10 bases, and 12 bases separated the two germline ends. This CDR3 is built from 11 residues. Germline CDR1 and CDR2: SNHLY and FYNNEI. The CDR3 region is CASVQVEEQFF. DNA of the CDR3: TGTGCCAGCGTTCAGGTAGAGGAGCAGTTCTTC. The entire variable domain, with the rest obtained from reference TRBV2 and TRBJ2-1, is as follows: EPEVTQTPSHQVTQMGQEVILRCVPISNHLYFYWYRQILGQKVEFLVSFYNNEISEKSEIFDDQFSVERPDGSNFTLKIRSTKLEDSAMYFCASVQVEEQFFGPGTRLTVL.

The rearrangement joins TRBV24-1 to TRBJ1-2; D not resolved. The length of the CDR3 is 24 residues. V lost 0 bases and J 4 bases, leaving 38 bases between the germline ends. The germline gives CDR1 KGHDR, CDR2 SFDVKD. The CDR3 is CATSDLLLPFFPARVSYGGYGYTF. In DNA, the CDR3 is TGTGCCACCAGTGATTTGTTGCTACCTTTTTTCCCGGCACGGGTCTCCTACGGAGGCTATGGCTACACCTTC.

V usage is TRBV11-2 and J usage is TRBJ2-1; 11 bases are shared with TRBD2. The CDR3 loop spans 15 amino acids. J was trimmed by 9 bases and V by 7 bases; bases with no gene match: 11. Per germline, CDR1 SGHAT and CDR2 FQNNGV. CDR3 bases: TGTGCCAGCACGGACCCTAGCGGGGGGCTTCCTGAGCAGTTCTTC. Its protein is CASTDPSGGLPEQFF.

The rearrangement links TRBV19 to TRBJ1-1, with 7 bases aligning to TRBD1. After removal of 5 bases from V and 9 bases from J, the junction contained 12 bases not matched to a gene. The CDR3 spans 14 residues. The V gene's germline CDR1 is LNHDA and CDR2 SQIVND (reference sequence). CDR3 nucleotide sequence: TGTGCCAGTAGTCAGAGAAACAGGGGCGGTCAAGCTTTCTTT. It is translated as CASSQRNRGGQAFF.

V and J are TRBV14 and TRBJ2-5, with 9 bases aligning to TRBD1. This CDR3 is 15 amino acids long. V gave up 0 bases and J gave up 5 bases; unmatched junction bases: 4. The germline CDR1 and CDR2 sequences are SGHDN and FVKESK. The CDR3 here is CASSQDYRGQETQYF. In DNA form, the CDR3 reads TGTGCCAGCAGCCAAGATTACAGGGGGCAGGAGACCCAGTACTTC.

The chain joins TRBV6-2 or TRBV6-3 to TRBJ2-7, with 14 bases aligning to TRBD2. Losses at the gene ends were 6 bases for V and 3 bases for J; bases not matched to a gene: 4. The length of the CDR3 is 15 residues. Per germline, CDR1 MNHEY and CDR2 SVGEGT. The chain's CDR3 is CASSRGLAGVYEQYF. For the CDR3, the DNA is TGTGCCAGCAGCCGGGGACTAGCGGGGGTCTACGAGCAGTACTTC.

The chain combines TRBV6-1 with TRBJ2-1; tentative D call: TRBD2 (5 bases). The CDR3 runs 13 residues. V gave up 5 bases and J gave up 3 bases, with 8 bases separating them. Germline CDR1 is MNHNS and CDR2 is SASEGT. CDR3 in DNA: TGTGCCAGCAGTACCCGGGACTACAATGAGCAGTTCTTC. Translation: CASSTRDYNEQFF.

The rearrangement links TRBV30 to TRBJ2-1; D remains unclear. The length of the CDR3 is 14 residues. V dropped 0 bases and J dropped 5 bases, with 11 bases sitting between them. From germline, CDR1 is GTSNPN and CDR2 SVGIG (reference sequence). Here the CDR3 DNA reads TGTGCCTGGAGTGTACGTAGACGGGACAATGAGCAGTTCTTC. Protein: CAWSVRRRDNEQFF.

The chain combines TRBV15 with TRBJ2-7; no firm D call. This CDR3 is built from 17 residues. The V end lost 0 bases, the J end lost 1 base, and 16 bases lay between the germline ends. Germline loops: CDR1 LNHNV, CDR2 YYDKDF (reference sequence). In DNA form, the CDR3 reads TGTGCCACCAGCAGAGATCCGGCAGCGAGTGGGTCCTACGAGCAGTACGTC. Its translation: CATSRDPAASGSYEQYV.

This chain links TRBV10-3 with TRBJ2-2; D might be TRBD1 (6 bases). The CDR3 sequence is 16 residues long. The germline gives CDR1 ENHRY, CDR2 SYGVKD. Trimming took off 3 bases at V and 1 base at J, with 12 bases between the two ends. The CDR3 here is CAISERGHLNTGELFF. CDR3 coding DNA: TGTGCCATCAGTGAAAGGGGACACCTGAACACCGGGGAGCTGTTTTTT.